This TCR beta chain originates from a study of blood T cell repertoires in COVID-19. Overall study context: Nucleic acid was either cDNA or gDNA, and it came from T cells, B-cell-depleted T cells, or PBMCs.

Per the study methods: Scientists estimated how many nucleated cells there were by amplifying reference gene primers. The assay was immunoSEQ multiplex PCR, and TCRdb's table has in-frame clones only and misses some. V and J calls plus clone size are reproduced from that table; the DNA served to infer D and trimming. The sample lists almost 250,000 clones, over 75% seen once, with approximately 9.1% in the top ten. All enrollees were about 18 to 89 years old and from 25 or so US areas. Clinical history reported by participants formed the basis on which cohorts were assigned. This TCR was recovered from a woman aged 45-65 years with acute COVID-19. Sequenced sample: PBMCs or T cells enriched from blood (not recorded which).

The chain's CDR3 is CASSQDLQGPLNYGYTF. The CDR3 DNA follows: TGCGCCAGCAGCCAAGATCTTCAGGGCCCCCTTAACTATGGCTACACCTTC. This rearrangement joins TRBV4-3 to TRBJ1-2, with TRBD1 as a possible D gene (5 bases). V lost 0 bases, J lost 1 base, and 15 bases lay in between. The CDR3 loop spans 17 amino acids. Germline loops: CDR1 LGHNA, CDR2 YSLEER.